This T cell receptor (beta chain) was sequenced in a study of CD8 T cells in ankylosing spondylitis. Germline CDR1 reads SGHVS; CDR2 reads FQNEAQ. The ends were cut back, 3 bases at V and 1 base at J, with 9 bases in the middle. The CDR3 is made up of 14 amino acids. At least ten counts were recorded for this clonotype. Its antigen is currently unknown. Quantitative 5'-RACE was performed with molecular barcodes, and it yielded the TCR beta libraries. MiXCR, run by TCRdb on the 5' RACE reads, gives a single entry per CDR3 protein. The repertoire holds fewer than 550,000 distinct CDR3 sequences, roughly 5.3% seen once, with under 4.5% in the top ten. Findings and limits, study-wide: The disease-linked clones had a CD8+ phenotype and low blood frequencies. For ankylosing spondylitis blood, a TCR beta motif of under ten highly homologous variants appeared characteristic.

This rearrangement joins TRBV7-8 to TRBJ2-5; no definite D call. This sequence originates from a male donor with ankylosing spondylitis. The material sequenced was blood, either unsorted or a sorted T cell fraction (not recorded which). The CDR3 protein is CASSFTQPQETQYF. DNA of the CDR3: TGTGCCAGCAGCTTTACCCAGCCCCAAGAGACCCAGTACTTC.